This T cell receptor beta chain appears in the sequencing data of a study of blood T cells in healthy people across ages. The germline CDR1 and CDR2 sequences are SEHNR and FQNEAQ (reference sequence). This CDR3 is 16 amino acids long. V lost 5 bases to trimming and J lost 4 bases, with 21 bases between them. A second PCR of 7 to 11 cycles used a sample-barcoded 5' primer and a J-beta primer mix. One entry per CDR3 protein results from TCRdb running MiXCR on the 5' RACE reads. Of 650,000 to 800,000 distinct CDR3 sequences listed, around 45% are singletons. In this sample, this clonotype turned up a few times.

This TCR came from a man between 60 and 70 years old in good health. This chain uses TRBV7-9 with TRBJ2-7; TRBD2 is a possible D gene (6 bases). The sequenced sample consisted of blood. The CDR3: CASSLRRGVQTYEQYF. The CDR3 DNA sequence: TGTGCCAGCAGCCTTAGACGCGGGGTACAGACATACGAGCAGTACTTC. Supplemented by reference TRBV7-9 and TRBJ2-7, the full variable domain reads DTGVSQNPRHKITKRGQNVTFRCDPISEHNRLYWYRQTLGQGPEFLTYFQNEAQLEKSRLLSDRFSAERPKGSFSTLEIQRTEQGDSAMYLCASSLRRGVQTYEQYFGPGTRLTVT.